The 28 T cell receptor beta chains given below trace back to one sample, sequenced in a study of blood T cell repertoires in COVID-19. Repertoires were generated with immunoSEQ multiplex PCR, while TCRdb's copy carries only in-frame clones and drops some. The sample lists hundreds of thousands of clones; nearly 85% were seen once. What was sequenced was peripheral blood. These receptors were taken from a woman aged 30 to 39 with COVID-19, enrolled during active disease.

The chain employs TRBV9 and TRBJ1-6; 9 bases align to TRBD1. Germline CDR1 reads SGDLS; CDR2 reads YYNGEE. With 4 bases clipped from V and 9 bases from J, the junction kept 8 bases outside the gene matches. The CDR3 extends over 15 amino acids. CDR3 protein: CASSPSDRGPSPLHF. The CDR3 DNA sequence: TGTGCCAGCAGCCCCTCGGACAGGGGTCCTTCACCCCTCCACTTT.

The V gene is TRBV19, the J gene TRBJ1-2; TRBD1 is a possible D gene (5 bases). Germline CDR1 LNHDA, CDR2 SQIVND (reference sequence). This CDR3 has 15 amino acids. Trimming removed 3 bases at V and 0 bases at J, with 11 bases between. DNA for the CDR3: TGTGCCAGTAGTATCTCAGGGCCCGCTAACTATGGCTACACCTTC. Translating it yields CASSISGPANYGYTF.

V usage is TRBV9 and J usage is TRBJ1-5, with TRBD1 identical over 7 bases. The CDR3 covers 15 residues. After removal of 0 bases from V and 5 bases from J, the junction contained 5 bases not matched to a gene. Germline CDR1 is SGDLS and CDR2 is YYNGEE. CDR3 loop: CASSVGGDRHQPQHF. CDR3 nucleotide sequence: TGTGCCAGCAGCGTAGGAGGGGACAGACATCAGCCCCAGCATTTT.

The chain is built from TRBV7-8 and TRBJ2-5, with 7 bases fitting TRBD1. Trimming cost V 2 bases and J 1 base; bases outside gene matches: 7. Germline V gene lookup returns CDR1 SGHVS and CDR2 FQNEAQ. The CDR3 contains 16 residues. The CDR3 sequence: CASSLWKGASQETQYF. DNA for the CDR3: TGTGCCAGCAGCTTATGGAAGGGGGCGAGCCAAGAGACCCAGTACTTC.

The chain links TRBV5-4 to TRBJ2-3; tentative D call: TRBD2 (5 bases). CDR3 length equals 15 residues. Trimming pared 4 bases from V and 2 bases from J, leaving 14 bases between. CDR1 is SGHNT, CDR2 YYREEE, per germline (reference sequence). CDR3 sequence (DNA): TGTGCCAGCAGCCCCAGGAGCGGAAACACAGATACGCAGTATTTT. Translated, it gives CASSPRSGNTDTQYF.

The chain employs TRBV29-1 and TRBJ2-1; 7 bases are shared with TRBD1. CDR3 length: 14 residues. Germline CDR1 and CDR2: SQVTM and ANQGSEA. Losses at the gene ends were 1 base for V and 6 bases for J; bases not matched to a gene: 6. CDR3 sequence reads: CSVEGRDSLNEQFF. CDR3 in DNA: TGCAGCGTTGAAGGTCGGGACAGCCTCAATGAGCAGTTCTTC.

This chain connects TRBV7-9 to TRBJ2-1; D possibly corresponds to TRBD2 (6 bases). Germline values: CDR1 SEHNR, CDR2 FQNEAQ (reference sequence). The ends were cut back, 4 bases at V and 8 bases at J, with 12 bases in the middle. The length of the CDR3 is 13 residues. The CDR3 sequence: CASSSQGLHEQFF. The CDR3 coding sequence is TGTGCCAGCAGCTCCCAGGGACTTCATGAGCAGTTCTTC. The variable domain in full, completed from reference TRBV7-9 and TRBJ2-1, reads DTGVSQNPRHKITKRGQNVTFRCDPISEHNRLYWYRQTLGQGPEFLTYFQNEAQLEKSRLLSDRFSAERPKGSFSTLEIQRTEQGDSAMYLCASSSQGLHEQFFGPGTRLTVL.

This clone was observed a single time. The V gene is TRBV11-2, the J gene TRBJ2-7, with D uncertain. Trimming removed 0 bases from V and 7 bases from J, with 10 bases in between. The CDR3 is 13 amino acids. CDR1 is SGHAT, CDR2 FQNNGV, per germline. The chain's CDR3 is CASSLDPGREQYF. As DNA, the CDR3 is TGTGCCAGCAGCTTAGACCCAGGCCGTGAGCAGTACTTC.

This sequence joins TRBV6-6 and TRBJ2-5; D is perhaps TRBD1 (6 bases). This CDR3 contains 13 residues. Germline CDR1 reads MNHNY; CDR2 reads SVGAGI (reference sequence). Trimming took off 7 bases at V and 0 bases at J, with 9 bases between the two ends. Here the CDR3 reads CASTTGYQETQYF. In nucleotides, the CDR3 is TGTGCCAGCACTACAGGGTACCAAGAGACCCAGTACTTC.

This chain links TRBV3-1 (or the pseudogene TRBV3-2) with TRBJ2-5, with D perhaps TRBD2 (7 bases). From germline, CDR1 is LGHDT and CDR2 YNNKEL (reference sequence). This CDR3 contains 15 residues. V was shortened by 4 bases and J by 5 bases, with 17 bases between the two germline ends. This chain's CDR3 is CASSLLGGGSETQYF. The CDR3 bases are TGTGCCAGCAGCCTCCTAGGCGGGGGCTCGGAGACCCAGTACTTC.

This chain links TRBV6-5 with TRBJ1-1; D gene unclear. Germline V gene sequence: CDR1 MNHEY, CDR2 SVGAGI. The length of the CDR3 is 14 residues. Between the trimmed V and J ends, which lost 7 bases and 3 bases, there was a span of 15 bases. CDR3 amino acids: CASTSFGRYTEAFF. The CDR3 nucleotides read TGTGCCAGCACCAGTTTCGGCAGGTACACTGAAGCTTTCTTT.

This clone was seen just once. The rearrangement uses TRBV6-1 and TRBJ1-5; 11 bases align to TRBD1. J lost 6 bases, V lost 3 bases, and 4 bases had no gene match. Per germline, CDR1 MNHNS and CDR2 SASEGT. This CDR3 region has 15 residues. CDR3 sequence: CASSEGTGGGQPQHF. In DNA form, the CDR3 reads TGTGCCAGCAGTGAGGGGACAGGGGGAGGTCAGCCCCAGCATTTT.

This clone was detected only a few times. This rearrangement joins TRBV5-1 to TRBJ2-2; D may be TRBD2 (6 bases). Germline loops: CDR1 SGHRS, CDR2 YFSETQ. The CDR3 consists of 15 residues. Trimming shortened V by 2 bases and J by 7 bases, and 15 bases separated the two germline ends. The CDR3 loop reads CASSLGAGGIGELFF. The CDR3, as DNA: TGCGCCAGCAGCTTAGGGGCAGGAGGGATCGGGGAGCTGTTTTTT.

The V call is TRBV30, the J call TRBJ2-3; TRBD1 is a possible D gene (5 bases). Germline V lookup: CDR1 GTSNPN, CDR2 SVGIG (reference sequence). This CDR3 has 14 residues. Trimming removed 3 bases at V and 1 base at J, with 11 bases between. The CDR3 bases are TGTGCCTGGAGCCAGGGTACGGGCACAGATACGCAGTATTTT. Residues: CAWSQGTGTDTQYF.

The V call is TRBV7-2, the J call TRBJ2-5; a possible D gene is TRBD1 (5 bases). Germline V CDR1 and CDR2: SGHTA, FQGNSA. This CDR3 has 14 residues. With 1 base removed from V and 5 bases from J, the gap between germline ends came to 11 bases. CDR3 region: CASSLGRDRETQYF. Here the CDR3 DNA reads TGTGCCAGCAGCTTAGGCAGGGATCGGGAGACCCAGTACTTC.

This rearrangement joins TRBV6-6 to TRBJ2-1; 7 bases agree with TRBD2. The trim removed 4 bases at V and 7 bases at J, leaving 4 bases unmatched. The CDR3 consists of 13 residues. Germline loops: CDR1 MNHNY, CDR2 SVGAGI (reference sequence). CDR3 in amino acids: CASSWRELNEQFF. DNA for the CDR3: TGTGCCAGCAGTTGGCGGGAGTTGAATGAGCAGTTCTTC.

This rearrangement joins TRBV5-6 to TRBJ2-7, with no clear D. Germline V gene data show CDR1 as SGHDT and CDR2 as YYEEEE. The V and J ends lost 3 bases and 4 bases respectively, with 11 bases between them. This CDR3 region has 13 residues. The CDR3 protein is CASSSRKRYEQYF. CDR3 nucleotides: TGTGCCAGCAGCTCTAGGAAACGGTACGAGCAGTACTTC.

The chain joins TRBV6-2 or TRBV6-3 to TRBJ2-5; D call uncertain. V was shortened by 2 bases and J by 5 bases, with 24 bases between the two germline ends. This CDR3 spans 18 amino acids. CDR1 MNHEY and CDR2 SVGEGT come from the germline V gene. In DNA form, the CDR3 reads TGTGCCAGCAGTTACGATTTCGAAACACCACCACTAAGGGAGACCCAGTACTTC. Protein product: CASSYDFETPPLRETQYF.

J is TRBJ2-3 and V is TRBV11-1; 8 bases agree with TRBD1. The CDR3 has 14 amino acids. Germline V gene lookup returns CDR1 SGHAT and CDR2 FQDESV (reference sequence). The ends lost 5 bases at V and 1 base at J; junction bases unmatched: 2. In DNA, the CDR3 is TGTGCCAGCAGCACGGGACAGGGCACAGATACGCAGTATTTT. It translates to CASSTGQGTDTQYF.

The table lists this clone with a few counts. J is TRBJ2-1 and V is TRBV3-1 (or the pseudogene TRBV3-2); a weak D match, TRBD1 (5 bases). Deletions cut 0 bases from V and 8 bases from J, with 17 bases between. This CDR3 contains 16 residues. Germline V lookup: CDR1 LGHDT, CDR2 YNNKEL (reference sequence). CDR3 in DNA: TGTGCCAGCAGCCAAGATCTGGCAGGGCCCTTGGATGAGCAGTTCTTC. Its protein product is CASSQDLAGPLDEQFF.

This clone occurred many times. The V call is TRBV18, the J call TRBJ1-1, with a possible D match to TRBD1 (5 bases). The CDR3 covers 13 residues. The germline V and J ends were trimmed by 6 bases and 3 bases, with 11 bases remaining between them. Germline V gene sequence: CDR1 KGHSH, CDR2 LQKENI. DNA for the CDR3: TGTGCCAGCTCTCTGGGGGGGGACACTGAAGCTTTCTTT. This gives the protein CASSLGGDTEAFF. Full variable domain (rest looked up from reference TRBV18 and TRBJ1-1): NAGVMQNPRHLVRRRGQEARLRCSPMKGHSHVYWYRQLPEEGLKFMVYLQKENIIDESGMPKERFSAEFPKEGPSILRIQQVVRGDSAAYFCASSLGGDTEAFFGQGTRLTVV.

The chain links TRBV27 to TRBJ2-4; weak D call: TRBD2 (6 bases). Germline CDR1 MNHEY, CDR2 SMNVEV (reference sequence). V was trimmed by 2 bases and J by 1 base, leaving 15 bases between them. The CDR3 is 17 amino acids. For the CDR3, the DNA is TGTGCCAGCAGTTTACGTTTAGGAGGGGTGGCCAAAAACATTCAGTACTTC. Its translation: CASSLRLGGVAKNIQYF.

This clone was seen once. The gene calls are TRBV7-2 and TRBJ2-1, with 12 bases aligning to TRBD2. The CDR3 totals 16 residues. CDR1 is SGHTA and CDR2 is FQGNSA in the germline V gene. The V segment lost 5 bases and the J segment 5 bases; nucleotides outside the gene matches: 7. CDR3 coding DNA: TGTGCCAGCAGCACAGCTAGCGGGAGGGGGGACAATGAGCAGTTCTTC. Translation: CASSTASGRGDNEQFF.

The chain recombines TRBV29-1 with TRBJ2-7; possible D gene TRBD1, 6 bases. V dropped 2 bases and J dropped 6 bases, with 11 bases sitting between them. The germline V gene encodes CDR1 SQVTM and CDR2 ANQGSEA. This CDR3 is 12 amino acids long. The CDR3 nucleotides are TGCAGCGTTGAATACAGGGCTGGCGAGCAGTACTTC. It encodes CSVEYRAGEQYF.

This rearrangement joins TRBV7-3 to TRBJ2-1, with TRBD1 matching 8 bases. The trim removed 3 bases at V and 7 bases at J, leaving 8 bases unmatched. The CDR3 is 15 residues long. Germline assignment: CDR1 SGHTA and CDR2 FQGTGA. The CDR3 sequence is CASSLEDRVRNEQFF. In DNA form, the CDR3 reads TGTGCCAGCAGCTTGGAGGACAGGGTGCGAAATGAGCAGTTCTTC.

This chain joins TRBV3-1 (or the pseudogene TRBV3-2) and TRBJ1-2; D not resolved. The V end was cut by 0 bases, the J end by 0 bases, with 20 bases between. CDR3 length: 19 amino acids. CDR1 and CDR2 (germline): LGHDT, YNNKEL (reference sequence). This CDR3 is CASSQDSRYQAPANYGYTF. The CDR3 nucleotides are TGTGCCAGCAGCCAAGACTCACGTTACCAGGCGCCAGCTAACTATGGCTACACCTTC.

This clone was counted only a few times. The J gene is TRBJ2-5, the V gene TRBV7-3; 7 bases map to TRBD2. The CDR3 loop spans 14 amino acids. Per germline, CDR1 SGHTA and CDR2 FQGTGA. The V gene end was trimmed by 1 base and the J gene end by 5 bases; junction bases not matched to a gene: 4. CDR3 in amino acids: CASSLMAAGETQYF. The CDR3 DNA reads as TGTGCCAGCAGCTTAATGGCAGCGGGGGAGACCCAGTACTTC.

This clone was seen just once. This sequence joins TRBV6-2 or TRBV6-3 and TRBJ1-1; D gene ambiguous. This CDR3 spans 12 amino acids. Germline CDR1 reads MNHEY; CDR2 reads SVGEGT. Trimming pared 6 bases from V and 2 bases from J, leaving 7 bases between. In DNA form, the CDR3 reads TGTGCCAGCAGCCGTAGAAACACTGAAGCTTTCTTT. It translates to CASSRRNTEAFF.